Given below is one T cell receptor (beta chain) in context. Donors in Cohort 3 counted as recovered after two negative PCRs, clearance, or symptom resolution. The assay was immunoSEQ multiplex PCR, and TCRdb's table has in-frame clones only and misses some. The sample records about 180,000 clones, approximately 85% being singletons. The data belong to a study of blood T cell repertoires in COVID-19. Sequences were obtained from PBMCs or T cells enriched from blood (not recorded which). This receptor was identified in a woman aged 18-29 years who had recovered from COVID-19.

CDR3 sequence (DNA): TGTGCCATCAAGGCCGGGACTAGCCTTGACAATGAGCAGTTCTTC. Amino acids: CAIKAGTSLDNEQFF. This chain uses TRBV10-3 with TRBJ2-1; 9 positions match TRBD2. This CDR3 has 15 residues. CDR1 and CDR2 from the germline V gene are ENHRY and SYGVKD. Trimming removed 7 bases from V and 5 bases from J; junction bases left unmatched: 9.